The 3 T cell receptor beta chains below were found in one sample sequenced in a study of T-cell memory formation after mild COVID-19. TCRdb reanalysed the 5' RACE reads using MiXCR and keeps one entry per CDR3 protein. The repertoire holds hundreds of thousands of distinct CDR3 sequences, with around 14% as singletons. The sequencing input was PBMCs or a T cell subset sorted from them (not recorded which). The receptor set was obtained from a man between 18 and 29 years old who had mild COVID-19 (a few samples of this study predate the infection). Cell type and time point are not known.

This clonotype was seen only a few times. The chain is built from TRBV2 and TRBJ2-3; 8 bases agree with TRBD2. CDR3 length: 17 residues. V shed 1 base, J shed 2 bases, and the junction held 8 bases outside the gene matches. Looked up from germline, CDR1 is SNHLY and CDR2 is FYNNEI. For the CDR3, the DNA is TGTGCCAGCAGTGAAGGTGCGAGCGGGGGACTCACAGATACGCAGTATTTT. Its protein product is CASSEGASGGLTDTQYF.

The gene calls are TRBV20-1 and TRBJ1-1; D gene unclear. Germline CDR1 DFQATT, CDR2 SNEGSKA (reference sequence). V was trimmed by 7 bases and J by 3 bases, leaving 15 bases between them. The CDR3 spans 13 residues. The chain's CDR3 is CSVSSDGHTEAFF. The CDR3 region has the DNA TGCAGTGTCAGCAGCGACGGTCACACTGAAGCTTTCTTT.

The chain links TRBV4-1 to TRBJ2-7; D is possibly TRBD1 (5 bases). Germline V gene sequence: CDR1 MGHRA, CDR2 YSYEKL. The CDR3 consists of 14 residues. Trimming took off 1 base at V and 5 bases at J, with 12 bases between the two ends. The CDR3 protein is CASSQGQTINEQYF. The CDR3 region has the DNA TGCGCCAGCAGCCAAGGACAGACAATCAACGAGCAGTACTTC.